The clone carrying this TCR beta chain was observed a single time. Its antigen is currently unknown. This CDR3 has 11 amino acids. The ends were cut back, 5 bases at V and 4 bases at J, with 5 bases in the middle. Per the germline V gene, CDR1 is SEHNR and CDR2 is FQNEAQ (reference sequence). The time point is: cycle 4 day 1 (C4D1), after 6 weeks of nivolumab. After autologous stem cell transplantation all patients relapsed, and prior brentuximab vedotin exposure differed between cohorts. Classification of best responses gave complete response, partial response or progressive disease. These data belong to a study of PD-1 blockade in classical Hodgkin lymphoma. Notes on the study in general: Complete responders started with a diversity level that resembled newly diagnosed patients at baseline. CD8+ TCR diversity did not rise significantly by C4D1, unlike CD4+. Although disease activity or prior therapy may be involved, causes of the repertoire differences remain undefined.

Measured with immunoSEQ multiplex PCR; TCRdb has only the in-frame clones, and not every one. The table lists roughly 40,000 clones, approximately 78% of them singletons. J is TRBJ1-1 and V is TRBV7-9; tentative D call: TRBD1 (5 bases). The specimen comprised peripheral blood mononuclear cells (PBMCs), sampled before the fourth cycle of nivolumab. The clonotype comes from a human donor with classical Hodgkin lymphoma. CDR3 nucleotides: TGTGCCAGCAGCCAGGGCACTGAAGCTTTCTTT. This codes for CASSQGTEAFF.